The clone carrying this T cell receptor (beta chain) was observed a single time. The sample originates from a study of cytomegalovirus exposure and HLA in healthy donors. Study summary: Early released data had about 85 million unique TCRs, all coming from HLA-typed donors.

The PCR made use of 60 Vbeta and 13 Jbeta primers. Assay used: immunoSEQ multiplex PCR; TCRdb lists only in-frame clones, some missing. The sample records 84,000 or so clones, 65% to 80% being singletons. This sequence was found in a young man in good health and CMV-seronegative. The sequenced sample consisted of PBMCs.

As DNA, the CDR3 is TGTGCCGGAAGACAGGGTGGGGAAGCTTTCTTT. This codes for CAGRQGGEAFF. V is TRBV2 and J is TRBJ1-1; 7 bases are a match to TRBD1. The CDR3 consists of 11 residues. V gave up 11 bases and J gave up 8 bases; unmatched junction bases: 8. Germline CDR1 and CDR2: SNHLY and FYNNEI.